These 17 T cell receptor beta chains were sequenced from one sample in a study of cytomegalovirus exposure and HLA in healthy donors. The PCR had 60 Vbeta and 13 Jbeta primers. Assay: immunoSEQ multiplex PCR; the TCRdb copy retains only in-frame clones and omits some. The sample lists about 190,000 clones; over 75% were seen once. What was sequenced was PBMCs. The origin of the receptors is a man aged 35-49 years in good health and CMV-seropositive.

The V and J genes are TRBV12-5 and TRBJ2-1; D not certain. The ends were cut back, 4 bases at V and 7 bases at J, with 8 bases in the middle. Germline V lookup: CDR1 LGHNT, CDR2 FRNRAP. The CDR3 is 12 amino acids. The CDR3 region is CASGSPQNEQFF. As DNA, the CDR3 is TGTGCTAGTGGTTCCCCCCAAAATGAGCAGTTCTTC.

The rearrangement uses TRBV19 and TRBJ1-6; tentative D call: TRBD1 (5 bases). CDR1 is LNHDA, CDR2 SQIVND, per germline (reference sequence). The CDR3 is 15 residues long. Trimming removed 2 bases from V and 8 bases from J, with 13 bases in between. This CDR3 reads CASSIRGLSDSPLHF. The DNA of the CDR3 is TGTGCCAGTAGTATACGGGGACTCTCGGATTCACCCCTCCACTTT.

This clone was observed a single time. This chain joins TRBV5-4 and TRBJ2-3; 8 nucleotides align to TRBD2. CDR1 is SGHNT and CDR2 is YYREEE in the germline V gene (reference sequence). The CDR3 runs to 15 residues. With 4 bases clipped from V and 0 bases from J, the junction kept 4 bases outside the gene matches. Here the CDR3 reads CASSRGGPSTDTQYF. The CDR3 region has the DNA TGTGCCAGCAGCCGGGGGGGGCCTAGCACAGATACGCAGTATTTT.

This clone was detected once. This sequence joins TRBV5-4 and TRBJ1-5, with unresolved D. Germline values: CDR1 SGHNT, CDR2 YYREEE (reference sequence). Trimming left V 0 bases short and J 3 bases short, with 4 bases between. This CDR3 is 13 amino acids long. Here the CDR3 DNA reads TGTGCCAGCAGCTTGGAGCCCAATCAGCCCCAGCATTTT. Translated: CASSLEPNQPQHF.

The rearrangement uses TRBV9 and TRBJ2-2, with 8 bases matching TRBD2. The trim removed 4 bases at V and 1 base at J, leaving 9 bases unmatched. Germline lookup yields CDR1 SGDLS and CDR2 YYNGEE. The CDR3 runs 17 residues. Written as DNA, the CDR3 is TGTGCCAGCAGCTCCCCCCTCCTAGCGGGGAACACCGGGGAGCTGTTTTTT. It codes for CASSSPLLAGNTGELFF.

About this clone itself: Other DNA sequences of this sample code for an identical CDR3. This chain connects TRBV27 to TRBJ2-3; D might be TRBD1 (6 bases). The CDR3 has 16 residues. Trimming stripped 5 bases from V and 0 bases from J, with 15 bases between. Germline V gene data show CDR1 as MNHEY and CDR2 as SMNVEV (reference sequence). The CDR3 loop reads CASSLLQGRSTDTQYF. In nucleotides, the CDR3 is TGTGCCAGCAGTCTGCTACAGGGACGTAGCACAGATACGCAGTATTTT.

The rearrangement uses TRBV5-1 and TRBJ1-3, with D possibly TRBD1 on 5 matching bases. In germline, CDR1 is SGHRS, CDR2 YFSETQ. CDR3 size: 16 residues. V was cut by 0 bases and J by 0 bases, with 10 bases left in between. The CDR3 nucleotides are TGCGCCAGCAGCTTGGATATGGGGCGCTCTGGAAACACCATATATTTT. Translating it yields CASSLDMGRSGNTIYF.

The V call is TRBV21-1, the J call TRBJ2-3; TRBD1 was called by the table and not checked on the DNA. TRBV21-1 is a pseudogene segment. The length of the CDR3 is 15 residues. CDR3 region: CASSKGQGKSDTQYF. The CDR3 DNA sequence: TGTGCCAGCAGCAAAGGACAGGGGAAGAGTGATACGCAGTATTTT.

The chain has TRBV11-3 and TRBJ2-7; tentatively, D is TRBD1 (6 bases). The V and J ends lost 5 bases and 5 bases respectively, with 16 bases between them. This CDR3 contains 14 residues. Germline loops: CDR1 SGHNT, CDR2 YENEEA. The CDR3 loop reads CASSTGTMQNEQYF. CDR3 nucleotides: TGTGCCAGCAGCACCGGGACAATGCAAAACGAGCAGTACTTC.

The chain carries TRBV30 and TRBJ1-5; 9 bases map to TRBD1. The CDR3 is 14 amino acids. Germline CDR1 reads GTSNPN; CDR2 reads SVGIG (reference sequence). After removal of 3 bases from V and 7 bases from J, the junction contained 7 bases not matched to a gene. CDR3 nucleotide sequence: TGTGCCTGGAGCCTGGGACAGGGCGGCCAGCCCCAGCATTTT. Translating it yields CAWSLGQGGQPQHF.

J is TRBJ2-2 and V is TRBV2; TRBD2 agrees at 8 bases. This CDR3 comprises 14 residues. Germline values: CDR1 SNHLY, CDR2 FYNNEI. Unmatched junction bases numbered 2, after V lost 4 bases and J lost 4 bases. The chain's CDR3 is CASSGLATTGELFF. CDR3 bases: TGTGCCAGCAGTGGACTAGCGACCACCGGGGAGCTGTTTTTT. Drawing the rest from reference TRBV2 and TRBJ2-2, the complete variable domain is EPEVTQTPSHQVTQMGQEVILRCVPISNHLYFYWYRQILGQKVEFLVSFYNNEISEKSEIFDDQFSVERPDGSNFTLKIRSTKLEDSAMYFCASSGLATTGELFFGEGSRLTVL.

This chain connects TRBV7-2 to TRBJ1-1, with 7 bases identical to TRBD1. Germline V lookup: CDR1 SGHTA, CDR2 FQGNSA. J was trimmed by 5 bases and V by 3 bases; bases with no gene match: 9. The CDR3 loop spans 15 amino acids. The chain's CDR3 is CASSFEGASGTEAFF. The CDR3 region has the DNA TGTGCCAGCAGCTTTGAGGGGGCCTCGGGAACTGAAGCTTTCTTT.

The gene calls are TRBV19 and TRBJ2-7, with a possible D match to TRBD1 (6 bases). Germline values: CDR1 LNHDA, CDR2 SQIVND (reference sequence). V lost 6 bases, J lost 2 bases, and 11 bases lay in between. This CDR3 is built from 13 residues. CDR3 sequence (DNA): TGTGCCAGTAGGTCTACAGGGACCTACGAGCAGTACTTC. Translation: CASRSTGTYEQYF.

This chain connects TRBV5-5 to TRBJ2-5; unclear D gene. Germline V gene sequence: CDR1 SGHKS, CDR2 YYEKEE (reference sequence). Between the trimmed V and J ends, which lost 4 bases and 0 bases, there was a span of 10 bases. CDR3 length equals 14 residues. CDR3 DNA sequence: TGTGCCAGCAGCGTGACATTGTACCAAGAGACCCAGTACTTC. It encodes CASSVTLYQETQYF.

The chain carries TRBV5-6 and TRBJ2-2; tentatively, D is TRBD1 (5 bases). This CDR3 comprises 14 residues. Germline loops: CDR1 SGHDT, CDR2 YYEEEE. Trimming stripped 3 bases from V and 4 bases from J, with 10 bases between. DNA for the CDR3: TGTGCCAGCAGCTCCCTTGGGGCCACCGGGGAGCTGTTTTTT. Amino acid sequence: CASSSLGATGELFF.

V is TRBV30 and J is TRBJ2-7, with D unresolved. This CDR3 has 14 amino acids. The germline V and J ends were trimmed by 4 bases and 3 bases, with 16 bases remaining between them. Germline lookup yields CDR1 GTSNPN and CDR2 SVGIG (reference sequence). The CDR3 DNA sequence: TGTGCCTGGACCCCACTGACCAGGAACTACGAGCAGTACTTC. Translation: CAWTPLTRNYEQYF. The full variable domain, rest sourced from reference TRBV30 and TRBJ2-7, is SQTIHQWPATLVQPVGSPLSLECTVEGTSNPNLYWYRQAAGRGLQLLFYSVGIGQISSEVPQNLSASRPQDRQFILSSKKLLLSDSGFYLCAWTPLTRNYEQYFGPGTRLTVT.

V gene TRBV4-3 combines with J gene TRBJ1-1, with 10 bases lining up with TRBD1. V trimming: 4 bases; J trimming: 1 base; junction bases outside the gene matches: 3. CDR1 is LGHNA and CDR2 is YSLEER in the germline V gene. The CDR3 is made up of 15 amino acids. The CDR3 bases are TGCGCCAGCAGCCTCGACAGGGGGCGGAACACTGAAGCTTTCTTT. Its protein is CASSLDRGRNTEAFF.